This T cell receptor beta chain comes out of a study of blood T cells in healthy people across ages (dated by TCRdb to about 2015). As for the study more broadly: In model experiments, roughly one uniquely barcoded TCR beta cDNA molecule per two T cells was captured by template switching. Using the same blood draw, the study looked at two additional independent replicas of 1 million unique cDNA reads for two donors, one aged 18 to 30 and the other aged 80 or older. To avoid experimental bias, donors of different ages were spread randomly across the sequencing lanes. Using deep sequencing normalized with unique cDNA molecular identifiers, the study measured how TCR beta repertoire diversity changes with age. The donors were split into four age groups: young (average approximately 16 years), middle-aged (39), aged (more than 55) and long-lived (about 74). Results the study describes overall, beyond this receptor: A strong correlation was found between observed TCR beta diversity and the percentage of naive T cells measured by flow cytometry. As age increased, observed TCR beta diversity per million T cells dropped in a roughly linear way, and a significant reduction was already evident by age about 40. Total diversity estimates from one million sequenced T cells were considered lower bounds and underestimates. Compared with the aged group, more naive CD4+ T cells, fewer expanded clones and increased TCR diversity were shown by the long-lived group, suggesting age selection. Bulk unsorted PBMC profiling prevented conclusive comparison of naive and antigen-experienced compartments. Donor CMV infection status was unknown, potentially confounding age-related changes in expanded clonotypes.

Spanning cysteine to phenylalanine, the CDR3 consists of 13 amino acids. The read is trimmed to its CDR3 DNA, 39 bases read in frame from base 1. The germline V and J ends show losses of 10 bases and 5 bases respectively, and no gene match explains 5 bases of the junction. The germline V gene supplies CDR1 ENHRY and CDR2 SYGVKD. In its sample, this clonotype was seen a few times. There is no known antigen for this receptor. Base qualities are not provided; no much larger clone lies one nucleotide away. The roughly 37 donors, aged about 6 to 95 years, were systemically healthy Caucasian individuals from Russia. Around 10 milliliters of peripheral blood were collected from each donor into EDTA-treated Vacutainer tubes. Ficoll-Paque density-gradient centrifugation was used to isolate PBMCs, with at least 6 million per sample. Total RNA, at least 6 micrograms per sample, was extracted from PBMCs with Trizol reagent. Naive CD45RAhigh/CD27high T cell percentages were measured by flow cytometry on a PBMC aliquot from every donor.

Libraries were built with 5' RACE. A second roughly 7 to 12 cycle PCR used a sample-barcoded 5' primer and a J-beta primer mix. A template-switch 5' adaptor carrying 12 random nucleotides introduced a unique molecular identifier onto each TCR beta cDNA molecule. Each sample yielded at least 2.5 million CDR3-containing paired-end reads. First-strand cDNA synthesis was performed from all RNA using the Mint cDNA synthesis kit, with priming by a TRBC-specific oligonucleotide. After uracil-DNA glycosylase treatment, a first 18-cycle PCR used universal primers M1SS and BC2_uni_R on all cDNA. On the authors' methods: For normalization, 1 million high-quality reads were randomly selected from each sample, with every read carrying a distinct molecular identifier. Instead of being binned into consensus sequences, reads that shared molecular identifiers were thrown out. CDR3 identification, clonotype clustering and error correction used MiTCR with a Q25 quality threshold and the strictest error-elimination algorithm. Lower-bound total TCR beta diversity was estimated with a nonparametric unseen species model using Euler transformation. TCRdb itself trimmed the public reads at Q25 with fastp, ran MiXCR and retained productive beta chains. Records with the same CDR3 protein are collapsed into one entry carrying the most frequent genes and DNA. In this record, the V and J calls reflect TCRdb's handling and not the investigators' own analysis. This sample is represented by fewer than 2,000,000 distinct CDR3 sequences; around 40% of them were singletons. Of the sample, more than 20% is held by the ten largest clones.

The sample comprised blood. The sequence was obtained from a human donor in good health. The sequence is built from TRBV10-3 and TRBJ1-4; TRBD1 aligns with 9 central bases. The nucleotides are TGTGCCACCCACGGGACAGGGAATGAAAAACTGTTTTTT. This gives the protein CATHGTGNEKLFF.